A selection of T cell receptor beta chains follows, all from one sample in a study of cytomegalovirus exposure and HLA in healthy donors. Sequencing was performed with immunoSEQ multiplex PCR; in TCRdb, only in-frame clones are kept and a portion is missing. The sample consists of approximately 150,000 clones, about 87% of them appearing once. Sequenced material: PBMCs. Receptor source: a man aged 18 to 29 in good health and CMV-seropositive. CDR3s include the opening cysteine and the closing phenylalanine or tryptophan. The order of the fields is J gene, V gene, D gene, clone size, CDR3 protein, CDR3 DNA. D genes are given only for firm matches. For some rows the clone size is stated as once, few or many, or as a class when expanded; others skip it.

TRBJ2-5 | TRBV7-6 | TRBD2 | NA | CASSSRLAGGPETQYF | TGTGCCAGCAGCTCTCGACTAGCGGGGGGGCCTGAGACCCAGTACTTC
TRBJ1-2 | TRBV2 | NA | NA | CASKEGIVGYTF | TGTGCCAGCAAAGAGGGAATAGTGGGCTACACCTTC
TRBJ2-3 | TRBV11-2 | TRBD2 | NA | CASSFKRGGADTQYF | TGTGCCAGCAGCTTCAAGCGGGGGGGCGCGGATACGCAGTATTTT
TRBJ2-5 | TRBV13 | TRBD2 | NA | CASSPGLAGEGEETQYF | TGTGCCAGCAGCCCCGGACTAGCGGGAGAGGGTGAGGAGACCCAGTACTTC
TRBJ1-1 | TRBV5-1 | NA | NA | CASSSGGQGNTEAFF | TGCGCCAGCAGCTCCGGTGGGCAGGGGAACACTGAAGCTTTCTTT
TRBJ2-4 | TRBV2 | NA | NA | CASSELPKNIQYF | TGTGCCAGCAGTGAACTACCCAAAAACATTCAGTACTTC
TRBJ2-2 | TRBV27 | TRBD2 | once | CASSLVAGGLFAGELFF | TGTGCCAGCAGTTTAGTGGCGGGGGGCCTTTTCGCCGGGGAGCTGTTTTTT
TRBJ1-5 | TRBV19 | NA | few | CASSETGRSNQPQHF | TGTGCCAGTAGCGAGACAGGCCGCAGCAATCAGCCCCAGCATTTT
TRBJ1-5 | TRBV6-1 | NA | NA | CASSGGGSNQPQHF | TGTGCCAGCAGCGGCGGGGGTAGCAATCAGCCCCAGCATTTT
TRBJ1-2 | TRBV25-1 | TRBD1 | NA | CASSTTGGRFGYTF | TGTGCCAGCAGTACGACAGGGGGGAGATTTGGCTACACCTTC
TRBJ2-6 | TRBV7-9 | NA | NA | CASSTKWAGANVLTF | TGTGCCAGCAGTACAAAGTGGGCCGGGGCCAACGTCCTGACTTTC
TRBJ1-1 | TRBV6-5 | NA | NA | CASSKHTEAFF | TGTGCCAGCAGTAAGCACACTGAAGCTTTCTTT
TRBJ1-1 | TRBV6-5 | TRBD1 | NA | CASSDPGGFTEAFF | TGTGCCAGCAGTGACCCAGGGGGATTCACTGAAGCTTTCTTT
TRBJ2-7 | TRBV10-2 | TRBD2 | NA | CASSEQGGGALEQYF | TGCGCCAGCAGTGAGCAGGGCGGGGGGGCCCTCGAGCAGTACTTC
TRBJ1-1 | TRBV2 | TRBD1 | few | CASSEWGQEDTEAFF | TGTGCCAGCAGTGAATGGGGACAGGAGGACACTGAAGCTTTCTTT
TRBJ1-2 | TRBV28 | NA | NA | CASSFPFYGYTF | TGTGCCAGCAGTTTCCCGTTCTATGGCTACACCTTC
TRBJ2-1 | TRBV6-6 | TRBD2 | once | CASSYLAGGSNEQFF | TGTGCCAGCAGTTACTTAGCGGGGGGGTCCAATGAGCAGTTCTTC
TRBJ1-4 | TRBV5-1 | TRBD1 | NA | CASSSGTGPEKLFF | TGCGCCAGCAGCTCTGGGACAGGTCCAGAAAAACTGTTTTTT
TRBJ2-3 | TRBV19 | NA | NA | CASSIRDTQYF | TGTGCCAGTAGTATCCGAGATACGCAGTATTTT
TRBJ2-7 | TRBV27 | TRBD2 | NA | CASSLSGTGLGYYEQYF | TGTGCCAGCAGTTTGAGTGGTACGGGACTAGGTTACTACGAGCAGTACTTC
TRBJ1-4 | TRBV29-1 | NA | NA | CSVGGGTNEKLFF | TGCAGCGTGGGGGGGGGAACTAATGAAAAACTGTTTTTT
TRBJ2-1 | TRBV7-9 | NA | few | CANPPGPVRDEQFF | TGTGCCAACCCTCCAGGCCCTGTGCGGGATGAGCAGTTCTTC
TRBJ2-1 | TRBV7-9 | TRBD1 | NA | CASSFPGQGGLSRDEQFF | TGTGCCAGCAGCTTCCCGGGACAGGGGGGCCTGAGTAGGGATGAGCAGTTCTTC
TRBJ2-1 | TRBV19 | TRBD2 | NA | CASRTTSGGINEQFF | TGTGCCAGTAGAACGACTAGCGGGGGAATTAATGAGCAGTTCTTC
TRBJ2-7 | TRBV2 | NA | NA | CASSEVRDYEQYF | TGTGCCAGCAGTGAAGTGCGGGACTACGAGCAGTACTTC
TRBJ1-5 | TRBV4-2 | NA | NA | CASSQETGQTIWPQHF | TGTGCCAGCAGCCAAGAAACGGGACAAACCATATGGCCCCAGCATTTT
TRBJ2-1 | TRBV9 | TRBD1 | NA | CASTRSPGDRGPYNEQFF | TGTGCCAGCACCCGCAGCCCGGGGGACAGGGGACCCTACAATGAGCAGTTCTTC
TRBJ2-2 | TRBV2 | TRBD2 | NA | CASRLGSGGQTGELFF | TGTGCCAGCAGGCTCGGGAGCGGGGGGCAAACCGGGGAGCTGTTTTTT
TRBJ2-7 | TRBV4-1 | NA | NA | CASSQIPNEQYF | TGCGCCAGCAGCCAAATCCCTAACGAGCAGTACTTC
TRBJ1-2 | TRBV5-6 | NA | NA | CASSLDVAYYGYTF | TGTGCCAGCAGCTTGGATGTAGCCTACTATGGCTACACCTTC
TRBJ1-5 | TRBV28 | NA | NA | CASRRTASNQPQHF | TGTGCCAGCAGACGGACAGCTTCTAATCAGCCCCAGCATTTT
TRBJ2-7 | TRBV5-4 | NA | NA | CASSFGAAYEQYF | TGTGCCAGCAGCTTTGGGGCCGCCTACGAGCAGTACTTC
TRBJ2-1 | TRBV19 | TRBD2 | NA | CASSSPLAGGFNEQFF | TGTGCCAGTAGTTCCCCACTAGCGGGTGGATTTAATGAGCAGTTCTTC
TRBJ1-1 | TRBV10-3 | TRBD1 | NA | CAISRPGQGNTEAFF | TGTGCCATCAGTAGACCCGGACAGGGGAACACTGAAGCTTTCTTT
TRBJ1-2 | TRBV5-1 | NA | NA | CASSTTGDKSNDYTF | TGCGCCAGCAGCACTACCGGGGACAAAAGTAATGACTACACCTTC
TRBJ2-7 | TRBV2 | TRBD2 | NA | CASMGGGNEQYF | TGTGCCAGCATGGGGGGAGGGAACGAGCAGTACTTC
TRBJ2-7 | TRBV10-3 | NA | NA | CAISDSNSYEQYF | TGTGCCATCAGTGATAGTAACTCCTACGAGCAGTACTTC
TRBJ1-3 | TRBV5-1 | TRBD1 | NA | CASSFGTGAVGNTIYF | TGCGCCAGCAGCTTCGGGACAGGGGCGGTAGGAAACACCATATATTTT
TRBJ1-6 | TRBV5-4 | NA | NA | CASSLTTGPNSPLHF | TGTGCCAGCAGCTTAACAACAGGGCCCAATTCACCCCTCCACTTT
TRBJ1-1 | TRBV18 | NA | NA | CASLQGRGTEAFF | TGTGCCAGCTTACAGGGTCGGGGCACTGAAGCTTTCTTT
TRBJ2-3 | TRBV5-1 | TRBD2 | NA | CASSLEDGRAADTQYF | TGCGCCAGCAGCTTGGAAGACGGGAGGGCCGCAGATACGCAGTATTTT
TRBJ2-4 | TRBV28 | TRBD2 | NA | CASRESGGAAKNIQYF | TGTGCCAGCAGAGAAAGCGGGGGGGCTGCCAAAAACATTCAGTACTTC
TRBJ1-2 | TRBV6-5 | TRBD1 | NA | CASSAGQGGGYGYTF | TGTGCCAGCAGTGCAGGACAGGGAGGAGGCTATGGCTACACCTTC
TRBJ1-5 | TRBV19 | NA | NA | CASSISDSDNQPQHF | TGTGCCAGTAGTATATCTGACAGCGACAATCAGCCCCAGCATTTT
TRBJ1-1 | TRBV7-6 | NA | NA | CASSLGKTISNTEAFF | TGTGCCAGCAGCTTAGGCAAGACTATTTCGAACACTGAAGCTTTCTTT
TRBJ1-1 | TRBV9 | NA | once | CASSVGDYTEAFF | TGTGCCAGCAGCGTAGGGGACTACACTGAAGCTTTCTTT
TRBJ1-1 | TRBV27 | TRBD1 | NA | CASTLGQGDTEAFF | TGTGCCAGCACCTTAGGACAGGGGGACACTGAAGCTTTCTTT
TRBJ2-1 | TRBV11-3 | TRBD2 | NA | CASSLSGSLSYNEQFF | TGTGCCAGCAGCTTAAGCGGGAGCCTCTCCTACAATGAGCAGTTCTTC